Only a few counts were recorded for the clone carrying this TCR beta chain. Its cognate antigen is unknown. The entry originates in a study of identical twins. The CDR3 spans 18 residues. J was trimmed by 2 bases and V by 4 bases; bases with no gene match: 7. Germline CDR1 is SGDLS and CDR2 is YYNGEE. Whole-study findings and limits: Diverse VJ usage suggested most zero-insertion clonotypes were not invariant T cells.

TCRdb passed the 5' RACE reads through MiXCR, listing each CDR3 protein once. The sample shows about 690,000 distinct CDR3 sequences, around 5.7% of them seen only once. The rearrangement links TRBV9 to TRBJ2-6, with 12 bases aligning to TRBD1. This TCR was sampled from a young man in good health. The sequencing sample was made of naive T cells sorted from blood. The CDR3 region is CASSIGTGGVAGANVLTF. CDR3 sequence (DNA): TGTGCCAGCAGCATCGGGACAGGGGGCGTAGCTGGGGCCAACGTCCTGACTTTC. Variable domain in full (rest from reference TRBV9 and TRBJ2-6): DSGVTQTPKHLITATGQRVTLRCSPRSGDLSVYWYQQSLDQGLQFLIQYYNGEERAKGNILERFSAQQFPDLHSELNLSSLELGDSALYFCASSIGTGGVAGANVLTFGAGSRLTVL.